This record concerns one T cell receptor beta chain sequence. Its cognate antigen is unknown. Using immunoSEQ multiplex PCR, the repertoire was profiled, and TCRdb retains in-frame clones only, with some absent. The table records tens of thousands of clones, more than 75% of them present only once. Germline CDR1 and CDR2: SEHNR and FQNEAQ (reference sequence). Trimming removed 4 bases from V and 1 base from J, with 14 bases in between. The CDR3 is 15 residues long. These data come from a study of lymphopenia after photon versus proton radiotherapy. Study outcomes and limitations: Photon-treated patients lost naive T cells and TCR diversity; proton-treated stayed stable. In patients who died, overall survival fell as post-nadir TCR diversity dropped more.

V is TRBV7-9 and J is TRBJ2-7; D possibly uses TRBD1 or TRBD2 (5 bases each). The clonotype comes from a woman in her seventies with pancreatic cancer. The sample in question was peripheral blood, obtained from a patient treated with photon-based radiotherapy. The CDR3 DNA follows: TGTGCCAGCAGCTCACCGGGACCCGGGTCCTACGAGCAGTACTTC. Its translation: CASSSPGPGSYEQYF.